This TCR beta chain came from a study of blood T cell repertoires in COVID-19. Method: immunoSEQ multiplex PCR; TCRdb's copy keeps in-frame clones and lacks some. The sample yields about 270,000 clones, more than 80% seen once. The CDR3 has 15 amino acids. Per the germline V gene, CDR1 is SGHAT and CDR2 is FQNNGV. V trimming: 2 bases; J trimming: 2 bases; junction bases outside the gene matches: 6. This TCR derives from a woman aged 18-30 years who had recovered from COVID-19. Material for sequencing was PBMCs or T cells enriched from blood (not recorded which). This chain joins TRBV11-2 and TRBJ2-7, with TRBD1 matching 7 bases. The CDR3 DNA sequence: TGTGCCAGCAGCTTAACAGGGGTACGAGCCTACGAGCAGTACTTC. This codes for CASSLTGVRAYEQYF.